This TCR beta chain was retrieved from a study of blood T cells in healthy people across ages (dated by TCRdb to the mid-2010s). About the full investigation: In model experiments, template switching captured about one uniquely barcoded TCR beta cDNA molecule for every two T cells. Donors of different ages were randomly distributed across sequencing lanes to avoid experimental bias. The study analyzed two additional independent replicas of 1 million unique cDNA reads from the same blood draw for two donors, one aged 18 to 30 and one aged 80 or older. The study measured age-related changes in TCR beta repertoire diversity using deep sequencing normalized with unique cDNA molecular identifiers. The donors were divided into four age groups: young (average around 16 years), middle-aged (roughly 42), aged (about 61) and long-lived (82).

For this clonotype: The antigen it binds to is not known. Within one base of it there is no much larger clone, and no base qualities were kept.

Overall study outcomes, separate from this receptor: Because donor CMV infection status was unknown, age-related changes in expanded clonotypes were potentially confounded. Compared with the aged group, the long-lived group had more naive CD4+ T cells, fewer expanded clones and increased TCR diversity, a pattern suggesting age selection. Estimates of total diversity based on one million sequenced T cells were considered lower bounds and underestimates. Observed TCR beta diversity correlated strongly with the percentage of naive T cells measured by flow cytometry. As age increased, observed TCR beta diversity per million T cells dropped in a roughly linear way, and a significant reduction was already evident by age around 41. Because profiling used bulk unsorted PBMCs, naive and antigen-experienced compartments could not be compared conclusively.

Systemically healthy Caucasian individuals from Russia, 35 to 50 in total and aged roughly 6 to 95 years, were included as donors. Each donor gave roughly 11 milliliters of peripheral blood, drawn into EDTA-treated Vacutainer tubes. Ficoll-Paque density-gradient centrifugation was used to isolate PBMCs, with at least 6.5 million per sample. Trizol reagent was used to extract total RNA from PBMCs, with at least 5.5 micrograms per sample. The percentages of naive CD45RAhigh/CD27high T cells were determined by flow cytometry on a PBMC aliquot from every donor. The CDR3 holds 15 amino acids from the cysteine to the phenylalanine. The DNA shown is the 45-base CDR3, in frame from base 1. From the germline V gene, CDR1 is MNHEY and CDR2 is SVGAGI. Trimming removed 6 bases from V and 0 bases from J; the gene matches leave 8 bases unexplained. The method was 5' RACE. Reads for this sample came from an Illumina HiSeq 2500. The second PCR ran for roughly 7 to 12 cycles and used a J-beta primer mix along with a sample-barcoded 5' primer. Each TCR beta cDNA molecule received a unique molecular identifier from a template-switch 5' adaptor carrying 12 random nucleotides. Each sample yielded at least 3 million CDR3-containing paired-end reads. First-strand cDNA synthesis was performed from all RNA using the Mint cDNA synthesis kit, with priming by a TRBC-specific oligonucleotide. Following uracil-DNA glycosylase treatment, a first 18-cycle PCR with universal primers M1SS and BC2_uni_R was performed on all cDNA. The study's own analysis went as follows. For normalization, 1 million high-quality reads were randomly selected from each sample, with every read carrying a distinct molecular identifier. Instead of being binned into consensus sequences, reads that shared molecular identifiers were thrown out. MiTCR, set to a Q25 quality threshold and the strictest error-elimination algorithm, was used for CDR3 identification, clonotype clustering and error correction. Lower-bound total TCR beta diversity was estimated with a nonparametric unseen species model using Euler transformation. TCRdb reworked the public reads: Q25 trimming with fastp, MiXCR clone assembly, productive beta chains retained. Each CDR3 protein appears once, grouped with its most common genes and DNA. TCRdb, not the authors, supplied the V and J calls. This sample comprises 1.5 million to 2 million distinct CDR3 sequences, less than 50% of them detected only once. Jointly, the top ten make up 2.1% of the sample.

The sequenced sample was blood. This TCR came from a woman aged 40 to 55 in good health. The rearranged segments are TRBV6-5 and TRBJ2-7; TRBD1 fits 7 bases in the junction. The bases read TGTGCCAGCAGACCACAGGGGAAGAGCTCCTACGAGCAGTACTTC. Translated, it reads CASRPQGKSSYEQYF.